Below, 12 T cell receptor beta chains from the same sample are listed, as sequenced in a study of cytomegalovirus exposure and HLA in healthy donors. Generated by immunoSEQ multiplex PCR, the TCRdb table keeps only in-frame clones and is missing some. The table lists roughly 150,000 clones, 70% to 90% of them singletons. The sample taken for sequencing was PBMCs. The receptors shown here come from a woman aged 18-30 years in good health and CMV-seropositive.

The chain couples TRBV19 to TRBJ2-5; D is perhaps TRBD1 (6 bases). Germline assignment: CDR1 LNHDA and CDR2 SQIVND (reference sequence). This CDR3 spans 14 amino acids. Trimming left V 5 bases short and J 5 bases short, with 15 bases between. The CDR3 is CASSPRGGGETQYF. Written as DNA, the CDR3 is TGTGCCAGTAGTCCTAGAGGGGGTGGCGAGACCCAGTACTTC. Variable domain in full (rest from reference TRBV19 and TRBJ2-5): DGGITQSPKYLFRKEGQNVTLSCEQNLNHDAMYWYRQDPGQGLRLIYYSQIVNDFQKGDIAEGYSVSREKKESFPLTVTSAQKNPTAFYLCASSPRGGGETQYFGPGTRLLVL.

CDR3: CSARVDEKLFF. CDR3 nucleotide sequence: TGCAGTGCTAGAGTAGATGAAAAACTGTTTTTT. The rearrangement uses TRBV20-1 and TRBJ1-4; D not resolved. Germline CDR1 reads DFQATT; CDR2 reads SNEGSKA (reference sequence). V was clipped by 1 base and J by 6 bases, with 3 bases between them. The CDR3 spans 11 residues.

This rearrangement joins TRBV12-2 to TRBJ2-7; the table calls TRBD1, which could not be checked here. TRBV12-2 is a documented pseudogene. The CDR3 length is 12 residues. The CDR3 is CVPRDRNYEQYF. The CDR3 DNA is TGTGTTCCCAGGGACAGGAACTACGAGCAGTACTTC.

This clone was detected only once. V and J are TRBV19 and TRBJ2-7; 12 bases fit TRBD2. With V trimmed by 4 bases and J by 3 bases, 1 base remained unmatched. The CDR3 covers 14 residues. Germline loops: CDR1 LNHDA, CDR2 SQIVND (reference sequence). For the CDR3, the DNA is TGTGCCAGTAGTACGACTAGCGGGAGCTACGAGCAGTACTTC. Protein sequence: CASSTTSGSYEQYF.

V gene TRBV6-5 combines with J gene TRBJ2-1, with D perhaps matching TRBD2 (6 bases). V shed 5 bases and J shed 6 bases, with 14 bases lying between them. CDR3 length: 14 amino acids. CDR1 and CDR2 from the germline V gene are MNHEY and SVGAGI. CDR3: CASSRGTSSNEQFF. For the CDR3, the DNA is TGTGCCAGCAGTCGCGGGACTTCTTCCAATGAGCAGTTCTTC.

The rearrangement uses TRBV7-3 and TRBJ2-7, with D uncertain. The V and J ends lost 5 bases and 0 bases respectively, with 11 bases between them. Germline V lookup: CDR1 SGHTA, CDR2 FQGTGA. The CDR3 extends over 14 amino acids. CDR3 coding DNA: TGTGCCAGCAGCCCCCCACCAGGCTCCTACGAGCAGTACTTC. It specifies CASSPPPGSYEQYF. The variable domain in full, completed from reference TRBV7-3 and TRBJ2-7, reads GAGVSQTPSNKVTEKGKYVELRCDPISGHTALYWYRQSLGQGPEFLIYFQGTGAADDSGLPNDRFFAVRPEGSVSTLKIQRTERGDSAVYLCASSPPPGSYEQYFGPGTRLTVT.

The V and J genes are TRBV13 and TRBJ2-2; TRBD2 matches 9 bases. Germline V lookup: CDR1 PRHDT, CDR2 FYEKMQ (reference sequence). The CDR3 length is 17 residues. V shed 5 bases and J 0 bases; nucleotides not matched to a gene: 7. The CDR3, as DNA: TGTGCCAGCAGCGCCGCAGCGGGAGGACCGAACACCGGGGAGCTGTTTTTT. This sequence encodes CASSAAAGGPNTGELFF.

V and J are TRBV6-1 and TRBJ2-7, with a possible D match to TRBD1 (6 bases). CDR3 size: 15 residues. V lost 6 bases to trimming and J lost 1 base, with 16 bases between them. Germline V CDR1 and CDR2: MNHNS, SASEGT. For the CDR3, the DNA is TGTGCCAGCAGATATCACTGGACAGATTCCTACGAGCAGTACTTC. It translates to CASRYHWTDSYEQYF.

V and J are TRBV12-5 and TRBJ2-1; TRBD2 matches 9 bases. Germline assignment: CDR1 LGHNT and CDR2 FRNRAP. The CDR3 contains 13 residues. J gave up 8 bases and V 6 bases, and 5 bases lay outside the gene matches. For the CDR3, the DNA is TGTGCTAGTGGGTATAGCGGGAGCTATGAGCAGTTCTTC. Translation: CASGYSGSYEQFF.

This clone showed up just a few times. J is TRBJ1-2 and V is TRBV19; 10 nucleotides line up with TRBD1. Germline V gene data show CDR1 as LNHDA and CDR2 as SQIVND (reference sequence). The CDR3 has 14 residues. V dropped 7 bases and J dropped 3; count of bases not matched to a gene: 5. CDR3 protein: CASTPGTGDYGYTF. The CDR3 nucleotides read TGTGCCAGTACTCCCGGGACAGGGGACTATGGCTACACCTTC. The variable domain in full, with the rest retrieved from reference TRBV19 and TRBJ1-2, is DGGITQSPKYLFRKEGQNVTLSCEQNLNHDAMYWYRQDPGQGLRLIYYSQIVNDFQKGDIAEGYSVSREKKESFPLTVTSAQKNPTAFYLCASTPGTGDYGYTFGSGTRLTVV.

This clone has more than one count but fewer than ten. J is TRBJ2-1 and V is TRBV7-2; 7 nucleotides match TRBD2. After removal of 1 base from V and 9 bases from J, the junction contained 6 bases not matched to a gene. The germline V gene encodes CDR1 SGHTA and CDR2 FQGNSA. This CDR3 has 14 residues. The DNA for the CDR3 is TGTGCCAGCAGCTTAGACTCGGGAGGAGGTGAGCAGTTCTTC. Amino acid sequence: CASSLDSGGGEQFF. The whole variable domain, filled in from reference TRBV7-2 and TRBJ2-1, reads GAGVSQSPSNKVTEKGKDVELRCDPISGHTALYWYRQSLGQGLEFLIYFQGNSAPDKSGLPSDRFSAERTGGSVSTLTIQRTQQEDSAVYLCASSLDSGGGEQFFGPGTRLTVL.

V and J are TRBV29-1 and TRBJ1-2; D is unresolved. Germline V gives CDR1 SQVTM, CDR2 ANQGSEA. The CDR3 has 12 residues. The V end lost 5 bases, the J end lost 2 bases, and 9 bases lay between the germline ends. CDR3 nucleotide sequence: TGCAGCGTTTACGCGGTGAACTATGGCTACACCTTC. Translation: CSVYAVNYGYTF.